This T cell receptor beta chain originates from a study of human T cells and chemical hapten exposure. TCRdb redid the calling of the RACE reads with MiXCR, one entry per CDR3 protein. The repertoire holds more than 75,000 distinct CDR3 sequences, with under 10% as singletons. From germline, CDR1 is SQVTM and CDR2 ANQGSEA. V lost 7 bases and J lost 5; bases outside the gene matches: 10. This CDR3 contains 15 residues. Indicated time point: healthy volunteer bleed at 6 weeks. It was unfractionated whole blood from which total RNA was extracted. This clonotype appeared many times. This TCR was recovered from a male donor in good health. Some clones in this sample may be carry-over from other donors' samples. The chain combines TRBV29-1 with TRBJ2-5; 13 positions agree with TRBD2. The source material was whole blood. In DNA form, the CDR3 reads TGCAGCGCCACTCCCGGGACTAGCGGGAAGGAGACCCAGTACTTC. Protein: CSATPGTSGKETQYF. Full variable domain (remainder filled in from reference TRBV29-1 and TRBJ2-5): SAVISQKPSRDICQRGTSLTIQCQVDSQVTMMFWYRQQPGQSLTLIATANQGSEATYESGFVIDKFPISRPNLTFSTLTVSNMSPEDSSIYLCSATPGTSGKETQYFGPGTRLLVL.